This is a list of T cell receptor beta chains from one sample in a study of cytotoxic CD8 clonotypes in ibrutinib-treated CLL. Assay: immunoSEQ multiplex PCR; the TCRdb copy retains only in-frame clones and omits some. The data hold 140,000 to 150,000 clones, with 75% to 80% observed a single time. Specimen: PBMCs, collected after 24 months of ibrutinib treatment. The receptors were gathered from a human donor with chronic lymphocytic leukemia. Both conserved end residues are trimmed from each CDR3.

v_gene	j_gene	CDR3aa
TRBV6-5	TRBJ1-2	ASSYPGQGGGYT
TRBV28	TRBJ2-1	ASTLTSGTMRQF
TRBV5-6	TRBJ2-5	ASSRGGETQY
TRBV18	TRBJ1-1	ASSPPSTNTEAF
TRBV28	TRBJ1-2	ASSWAGGGVYGYT
TRBV5-1	TRBJ2-7	ASSFDYEQY
TRBV19	TRBJ2-5	ASSRQGAETQY
TRBV10-1	TRBJ1-4	ASSESRRVDEKLF
TRBV7-9	TRBJ1-6	ASSSTGDSPLH
TRBV7-9	TRBJ2-3	ASSQDVDTQY
TRBV19	TRBJ2-4	ASTRGDIQY
TRBV4-3	TRBJ1-2	ASSQGTEYGYT
TRBV7-3	TRBJ2-5	ASSPLPGLPKETQY
TRBV5-6	TRBJ1-2	ASSFGGPYGYT
TRBV28	TRBJ2-6	ASSDGSYGSGANVLT
TRBV6-5	TRBJ2-7	ASSRDLNYEQY
TRBV28	TRBJ1-2	ASSPGGQPISYGYT
TRBV6-6	TRBJ1-2	ASSYSADYGYT
TRBV4-3	TRBJ1-5	ASSQDPLRDRGLQPQH
TRBV5-1	TRBJ2-5	ASSQGTSGGKETQY
TRBV7-3	TRBJ1-6	ASSASGLGNSPLH
TRBV7-2	TRBJ2-7	ASSFGPMAYEQY
TRBV7-9	TRBJ1-3	ASSSNRERGK
TRBV4-1	TRBJ2-1	ASSQEGHGRYNEQF
TRBV7-3	TRBJ2-2	ASSSGADTGELF
TRBV28	TRBJ1-3	ASNGRPSGNTIY
TRBV9	TRBJ2-2	ASSTRDYQTGELF
TRBV28	TRBJ1-6	ASSLYRPSGPLGSPLH
TRBV18	TRBJ2-7	ASSPQGQGTLEQY
TRBV2	TRBJ2-4	ASQTGNPKNIQY
TRBV10-3	TRBJ2-3	AISEFRGSGDTQY
TRBV2	TRBJ1-6	ASRDRDAKGSPLH
TRBV2	TRBJ2-1	ATAPNFNEQF
TRBV7-2	TRBJ2-1	ASSFGPNEQF
TRBV27	TRBJ1-1	ASQRTGSDTEAF
TRBV28	TRBJ1-3	ASDTSSGNTIY
TRBV4-1	TRBJ2-1	ASSQERLAGVFEQF
TRBV7-9	TRBJ1-2	ASSSPGGNYGYT
TRBV6-1	TRBJ1-5	ASSGRASNQPQH
TRBV6-5	TRBJ2-1	ASCPDRGFEQF
TRBV14	TRBJ2-5	ASSQETQY